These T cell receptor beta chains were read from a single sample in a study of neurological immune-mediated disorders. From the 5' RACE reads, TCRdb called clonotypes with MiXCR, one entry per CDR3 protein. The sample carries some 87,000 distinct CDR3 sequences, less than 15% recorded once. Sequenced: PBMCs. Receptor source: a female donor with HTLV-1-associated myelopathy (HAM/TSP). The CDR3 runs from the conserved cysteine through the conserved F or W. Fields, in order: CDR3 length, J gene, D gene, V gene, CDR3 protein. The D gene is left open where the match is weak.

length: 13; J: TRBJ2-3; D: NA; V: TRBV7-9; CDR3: CASSLPRTDTQYF
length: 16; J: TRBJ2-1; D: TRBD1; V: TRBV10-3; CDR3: CAISEFLGTGYNEQFF
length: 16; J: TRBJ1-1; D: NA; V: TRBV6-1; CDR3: CASSLLGSRSDTEAFF
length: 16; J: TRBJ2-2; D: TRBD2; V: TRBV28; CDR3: CASSFASGSHTGELFF
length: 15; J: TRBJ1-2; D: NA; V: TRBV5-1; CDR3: CASSSYKALAYGYTF
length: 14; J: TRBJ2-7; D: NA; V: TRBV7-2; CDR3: CASSPSPPHYEQYF
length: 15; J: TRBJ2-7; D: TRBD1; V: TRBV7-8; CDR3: CASSQGQGPSYEQYF
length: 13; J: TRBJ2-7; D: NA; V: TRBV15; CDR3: CASRGSASGEQYF
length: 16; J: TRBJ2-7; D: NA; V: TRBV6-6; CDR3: CASSYSGGIGSYEQYF
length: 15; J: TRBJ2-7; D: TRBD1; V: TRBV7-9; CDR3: CASSHSAGGPYEQYF
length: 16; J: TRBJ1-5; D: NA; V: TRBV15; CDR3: CATSRAQGWSNQPQHF
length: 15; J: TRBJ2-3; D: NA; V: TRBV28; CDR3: CASSLSWALGVMQYF
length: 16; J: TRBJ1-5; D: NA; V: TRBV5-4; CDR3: CASSVKAHGSNQPQHF
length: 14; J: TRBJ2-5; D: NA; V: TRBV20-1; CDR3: CSAETRQGPETQYF
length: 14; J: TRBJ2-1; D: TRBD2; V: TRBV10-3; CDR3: CASSGLAGGNEQFF
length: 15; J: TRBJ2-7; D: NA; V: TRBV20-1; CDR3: CSARDRAGVSYEQYF
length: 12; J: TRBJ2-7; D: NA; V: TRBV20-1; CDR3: CSARLWGDEQYF
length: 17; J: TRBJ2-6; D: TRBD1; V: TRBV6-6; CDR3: CASSLTGVRAGANVLTF
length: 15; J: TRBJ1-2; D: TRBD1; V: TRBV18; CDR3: CASSPQPGGSYGYTF
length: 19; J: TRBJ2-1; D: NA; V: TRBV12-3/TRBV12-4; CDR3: CASSRRIGGRPGSYNEQFF
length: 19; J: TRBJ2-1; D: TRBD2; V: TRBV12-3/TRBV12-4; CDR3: CASSLRLAGGPLAYNEQFF
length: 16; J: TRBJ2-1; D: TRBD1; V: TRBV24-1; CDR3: CATSDLRGPAHNEQFF